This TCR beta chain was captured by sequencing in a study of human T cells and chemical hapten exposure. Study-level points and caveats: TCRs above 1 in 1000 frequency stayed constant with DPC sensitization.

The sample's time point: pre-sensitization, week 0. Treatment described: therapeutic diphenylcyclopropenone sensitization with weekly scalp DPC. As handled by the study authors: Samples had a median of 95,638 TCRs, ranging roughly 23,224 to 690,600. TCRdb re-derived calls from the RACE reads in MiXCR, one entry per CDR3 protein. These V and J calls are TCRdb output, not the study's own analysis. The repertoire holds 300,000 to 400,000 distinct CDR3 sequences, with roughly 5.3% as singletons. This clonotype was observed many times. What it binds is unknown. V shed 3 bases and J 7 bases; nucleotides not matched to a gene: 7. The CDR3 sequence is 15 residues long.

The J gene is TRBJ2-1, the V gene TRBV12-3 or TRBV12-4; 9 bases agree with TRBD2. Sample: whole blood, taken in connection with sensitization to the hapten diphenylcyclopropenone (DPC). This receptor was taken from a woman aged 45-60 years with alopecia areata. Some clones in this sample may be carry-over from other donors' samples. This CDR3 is CASSLGGGAPNEQFF. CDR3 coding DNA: TGTGCCAGCAGTTTGGGCGGGGGGGCCCCGAATGAGCAGTTCTTC.